This passage covers 32 T cell receptor beta chains from one sample sequenced in a study of shared clonotypes between healthy human individuals. Produced via immunoSEQ multiplex PCR; TCRdb's table is partial and in-frame only. The sample yields 2,100,000 or so clones, approximately 94% seen once. Sequencing was done on a sample of naive CD4+ T cells sorted from blood. Noted subset: CD45RA+ positively selected. Source of these receptors: a man aged 18 to 35 in good health.

This clone was recorded only once. Other DNA sequences in the sample encode the same CDR3. The chain is built from TRBV2 and TRBJ2-5; D perhaps matches TRBD1 (6 bases). The CDR3 has 12 amino acids. Looked up from germline, CDR1 is SNHLY and CDR2 is FYNNEI. V shed 4 bases and J shed 5 bases, with 8 bases lying between them. The CDR3 sequence: CASSVQGETQYF. Written as DNA, the CDR3 is TGTGCCAGCAGTGTTCAGGGGGAGACCCAGTACTTC. The full variable domain, in which reference TRBV2 and TRBJ2-5 provide the parts outside the CDR3, is EPEVTQTPSHQVTQMGQEVILRCVPISNHLYFYWYRQILGQKVEFLVSFYNNEISEKSEIFDDQFSVERPDGSNFTLKIRSTKLEDSAMYFCASSVQGETQYFGPGTRLLVL.

This clone showed up just once. This sequence joins TRBV7-9 and TRBJ2-5, with TRBD1 identical over 7 bases. V lost 0 bases and J lost 5; bases outside the gene matches: 6. This CDR3 is built from 15 residues. The germline V gene has CDR1 SEHNR and CDR2 FQNEAQ (reference sequence). CDR3: CASSLAGTEFETQYF. As DNA, the CDR3 is TGTGCCAGCAGCTTAGCCGGGACAGAGTTTGAGACCCAGTACTTC.

J is TRBJ2-2 and V is TRBV13; 7 positions match TRBD1. The ends lost 10 bases at V and 1 base at J; junction bases unmatched: 9. CDR3 length equals 15 residues. CDR1 is PRHDT, CDR2 FYEKMQ, per germline (reference sequence). The CDR3 here is CATLRGGQNTGELFF. CDR3 DNA: TGTGCCACCCTCAGAGGGGGCCAGAACACCGGGGAGCTGTTTTTT.

In the case of this clone: One end of the junction is discordant with germline, which a read error may explain. The chain has TRBV2 and TRBJ1-5, with TRBD1 matching over 11 bases. Germline loops: CDR1 SNHLY, CDR2 FYNNEI. The CDR3 has 13 residues. The CDR3 here is CASREGDRGSQHF. The CDR3 region has the DNA TGTGCCAGCAGGGAAGGGGACAGGGGGTCCCAGCATTTT.

This clone was detected a few times. CDR3 region: CASSGWTSGATGELFF. For the CDR3, the DNA is TGCGCCAGCAGTGGATGGACTAGCGGGGCAACCGGGGAGCTGTTTTTT. The chain links TRBV10-2 to TRBJ2-2; 12 bases are shared with TRBD2. V shed 4 bases, J shed 5 bases, and the junction held 5 bases outside the gene matches. This CDR3 comprises 16 residues. Germline V gives CDR1 WSHSY, CDR2 SAAADI.

This chain uses TRBV7-2 with TRBJ1-3; D is ambiguous. V was trimmed by 6 bases and J by 0 bases, leaving 9 bases between them. Germline CDR1 SGHTA, CDR2 FQGNSA. The CDR3 is 14 amino acids. CDR3 region: CASSQVISGNTIYF. The CDR3 DNA reads as TGTGCCAGCAGTCAAGTGATCTCTGGAAACACCATATATTTT.

The chain has TRBV2 and TRBJ1-1; D is unclear. V was shortened by 7 bases and J by 2 bases, with 5 bases between the two germline ends. Germline V gene lookup returns CDR1 SNHLY and CDR2 FYNNEI. The CDR3 length is 11 residues. The CDR3: CASTGNTEAFF. CDR3 bases: TGTGCCAGCACTGGAAACACTGAAGCTTTCTTT. Complete variable domain (other parts from reference TRBV2 and TRBJ1-1): EPEVTQTPSHQVTQMGQEVILRCVPISNHLYFYWYRQILGQKVEFLVSFYNNEISEKSEIFDDQFSVERPDGSNFTLKIRSTKLEDSAMYFCASTGNTEAFFGQGTRLTVV.

This sequence joins TRBV5-1 and TRBJ2-4; 9 nucleotides line up with TRBD1. With V trimmed by 4 bases and J by 2 bases, 7 bases remained unmatched. Germline CDR1 is SGHRS and CDR2 is YFSETQ. The CDR3 contains 16 residues. CDR3 in amino acids: CASSPGTGMSKNIQYF. The CDR3 DNA sequence: TGCGCCAGCAGCCCTGGGACAGGGATGTCCAAAAACATTCAGTACTTC.

The chain employs TRBV11-2 and TRBJ2-2; 9 nucleotides match TRBD1. The CDR3 has 16 residues. The germline CDR1 and CDR2 sequences are SGHAT and FQNNGV. V was clipped by 5 bases and J by 6 bases; unmatched bases: 10. Written as DNA, the CDR3 is TGTGCCAGCAGCGCCCACCGGGACAGGGCGGCCGGGGAGCTGTTTTTT. As protein: CASSAHRDRAAGELFF.

This chain connects TRBV6-5 to TRBJ1-4, with D possibly matching TRBD1 (5 bases). V dropped 6 bases and J dropped 4 bases, with 12 bases sitting between them. Germline V gives CDR1 MNHEY, CDR2 SVGAGI. The CDR3 runs to 14 residues. DNA of the CDR3: TGTGCCAGCAGACAAGGGGTTCTTAATGAAAAACTGTTTTTT. Translation: CASRQGVLNEKLFF.

The chain couples TRBV28 to TRBJ1-2; 11 positions match TRBD1. Per the germline V gene, CDR1 is MDHEN and CDR2 is SYDVKM. V lost 5 bases to trimming and J lost 6 bases; unmatched junction nucleotides: 8. The CDR3 is made up of 15 amino acids. CDR3 nucleotide sequence: TGTGCCAGCAGTCTCCGCCCGGGACAGGGGGATGGCTACACCTTC. It specifies CASSLRPGQGDGYTF.

The table lists this clone with a count of one. The chain links TRBV27 to TRBJ1-1; 8 bases align to TRBD1. Trimming removed 3 bases from V and 2 bases from J; junction bases left unmatched: 8. CDR3 length: 16 residues. The germline CDR1 and CDR2 sequences are MNHEY and SMNVEV (reference sequence). The CDR3: CASSLGTGLVNTEAFF. The CDR3 DNA sequence: TGTGCCAGCAGTTTGGGGACAGGCCTCGTTAACACTGAAGCTTTCTTT.

This clone has just one count. The CDR3: CASSAQGTDTGELFF. As DNA, the CDR3 is TGTGCCAGTAGTGCACAGGGAACTGACACCGGGGAGCTGTTTTTT. The chain is built from TRBV19 and TRBJ2-2; D is possibly TRBD1 (6 bases). V lost 5 bases to trimming and J lost 3 bases, with 13 bases between them. In germline, CDR1 is LNHDA, CDR2 SQIVND (reference sequence). There are 15 residues in the CDR3.

This chain uses TRBV28 with TRBJ2-2; maybe TRBD2 (6 bases). Trimming left V 6 bases short and J 7 bases short, with 21 bases between. This CDR3 contains 16 residues. Germline loops: CDR1 MDHEN, CDR2 SYDVKM. CDR3 amino acids: CASSHRRRVSSGELFF. DNA for the CDR3: TGTGCCAGCAGCCACCGTCGGAGGGTTTCCAGCGGGGAGCTGTTTTTT.

Worth noting for this clone: At one end the junction does not follow the germline gene, possibly because of a read error. The chain links TRBV7-7 to TRBJ2-1, with D possibly TRBD2 on 6 matching bases. The CDR3 totals 18 residues. The V gene's germline CDR1 is SSHAT and CDR2 FNYEAQ (reference sequence). DNA of the CDR3: TGTGCTAGCAGCTTAGCCTCTGGAGGGGAGGCTCCCTACAATGAGCAGTTCTTC. Its protein product is CASSLASGGEAPYNEQFF. The full variable domain, completed using reference TRBV7-7 and TRBJ2-1, is GAGVSQSPRYKVTKRGQDVTLRCDPISSHATLYWYQQALGQGPEFLTYFNYEAQPDKSGLPSDRFSAERPEGSISTLTIQRTEQRDSAMYRCASSLASGGEAPYNEQFFGPGTRLTVL.

This sequence joins TRBV7-9 and TRBJ1-1, with 8 positions matching TRBD1. The germline V gene encodes CDR1 SEHNR and CDR2 FQNEAQ (reference sequence). V was clipped by 5 bases and J by 1 base; unmatched bases: 6. The CDR3 is made up of 15 amino acids. CDR3 in amino acids: CASSRRDRTNTEAFF. Written as DNA, the CDR3 is TGTGCCAGCAGCCGCCGGGACAGGACGAACACTGAAGCTTTCTTT.

Comment on this clone: In the same sample, other DNA sequences code for this CDR3. CDR3 residues: CASSSGEDTQYF. The CDR3 region has the DNA TGCGCCAGCAGTTCGGGGGAAGATACGCAGTATTTT. The rearrangement joins TRBV5-1 to TRBJ2-3; possible D gene TRBD2, 6 bases. The length of the CDR3 is 12 residues. Germline CDR1 reads SGHRS; CDR2 reads YFSETQ. V dropped 5 bases and J dropped 5 bases, with 9 bases sitting between them.

Of note for this clone: Different DNA sequences within this sample yield the same CDR3. The chain joins TRBV29-1 to TRBJ1-1; D gene uncertain. This CDR3 spans 12 amino acids. The germline V and J ends were trimmed by 1 base and 11 bases, with 14 bases remaining between them. Germline V lookup: CDR1 SQVTM, CDR2 ANQGSEA. CDR3 in DNA: TGCAGCGTTGAAGGCCCTGACTTGGAGGCTTTCTTT. Amino acids: CSVEGPDLEAFF.

Concerning this clone itself: Other nucleotide sequences from this sample produce the same CDR3. The genes are TRBV5-1 and TRBJ2-2, with no clear D. The CDR3 sequence is 14 residues long. Germline CDR1 and CDR2: SGHRS and YFSETQ. The V end lost 0 bases, the J end lost 5 bases, and 8 bases lay between the germline ends. CDR3 DNA: TGCGCCAGCAGCTTGGACTTATATACCGGGGAGCTGTTTTTT. Its translation is CASSLDLYTGELFF.

Regarding this clone: Other DNA sequences within the sample encode an identical CDR3. In nucleotides, the CDR3 is TGTGCCAGCAGCTTAGCGGGGAGTAACGAGCAGTACTTC. This sequence encodes CASSLAGSNEQYF. The J gene is TRBJ2-7, the V gene TRBV7-2, with D perhaps TRBD2 (5 bases). Trimming left V 0 bases short and J 5 bases short, with 8 bases between. The CDR3 covers 13 residues. Germline CDR1 reads SGHTA; CDR2 reads FQGNSA.

The chain uses TRBV10-3 and TRBJ1-6, with D possibly TRBD1 on 5 matching bases. The CDR3 covers 14 residues. Trimming cost V 5 bases and J 7 bases, with 12 bases left between them. Per germline, CDR1 ENHRY and CDR2 SYGVKD. CDR3 region: CAISLGEGNSPLHF. The CDR3 region has the DNA TGTGCCATCAGTCTGGGGGAGGGGAATTCACCCCTCCACTTT.

The chain combines TRBV18 with TRBJ2-7, with TRBD1 matching over 12 bases. The J segment lost 9 bases and the V segment lost 3 bases, leaving 9 bases of the junction unmatched. The CDR3 runs to 15 residues. Germline CDR1 and CDR2: KGHSH and LQKENI. The DNA for the CDR3 is TGTGCCAGCTCACCCCTGGGACAGGGGGCGGAATGGCAGTACTTC. This translates into CASSPLGQGAEWQYF.

The chain employs TRBV27 and TRBJ1-2, with TRBD1 identical over 8 bases. V trimming: 0 bases; J trimming: 4 bases; junction bases outside the gene matches: 4. Germline CDR1 is MNHEY and CDR2 is SMNVEV (reference sequence). CDR3 length equals 15 residues. The CDR3 loop is CASSLSGQAIYGYTF. DNA for the CDR3: TGTGCCAGCAGTTTATCGGGACAGGCCATCTATGGCTACACCTTC.

The chain couples TRBV5-1 to TRBJ2-5; 9 bases are shared with TRBD2. This CDR3 contains 18 residues. Germline V gene lookup returns CDR1 SGHRS and CDR2 YFSETQ. V gave up 4 bases and J gave up 4 bases; unmatched junction bases: 17. The CDR3 reads CASSGGVAGGRFRETQYF. The CDR3 DNA is TGCGCCAGCAGCGGGGGAGTGGCGGGAGGGCGTTTCCGAGAGACCCAGTACTTC.

The CDR3: CASSDQGHTEAFF. Here the CDR3 DNA reads TGCGCCAGCAGTGACCAGGGCCACACTGAAGCTTTCTTT. The chain combines TRBV10-2 with TRBJ1-1; possibly TRBD1 for D (5 bases). Germline-derived CDR1 and CDR2 are WSHSY and SAAADI. Trimming took off 3 bases at V and 3 bases at J, with 8 bases between the two ends. This CDR3 is 13 amino acids long.

This sequence joins TRBV27 and TRBJ1-6; maybe TRBD1 (6 bases). Germline values: CDR1 MNHEY, CDR2 SMNVEV (reference sequence). Trimming took 0 bases from V and 7 from J, leaving 13 bases between them. The CDR3 has 16 amino acids. The CDR3 region is CASSLSQVQGNSPLHF. The CDR3 DNA is TGTGCCAGCAGTTTATCCCAGGTACAGGGAAATTCACCCCTCCACTTT.

The chain carries TRBV7-3 and TRBJ2-2; D gene ambiguous. Germline V gene data show CDR1 as SGHTA and CDR2 as FQGTGA. V was pared by 5 bases and J by 5 bases, with 6 bases between. This CDR3 region has 12 residues. CDR3 residues: CASSGTTGELFF. CDR3 coding DNA: TGTGCCAGCAGCGGAACGACCGGGGAGCTGTTTTTT.

This clone was counted a single time. One junction end disagrees with the germline gene, perhaps due to a read error. V gene TRBV11-2 combines with J gene TRBJ2-7, with no clear D. Germline CDR1 is SGHAT and CDR2 is FQNNGV. The CDR3 covers 13 residues. The CDR3 loop reads CASSLDSHYGQYF. CDR3 sequence (DNA): TGTGCCAGCAGCTTAGACAGCCACTACGGGCAGTACTTC.

The chain joins TRBV4-3 to TRBJ2-7; unclear D gene. The germline V gene has CDR1 LGHNA and CDR2 YSLEER. This CDR3 comprises 13 residues. The germline V and J ends were trimmed by 0 bases and 4 bases, with 7 bases remaining between them. CDR3 residues: CASSQDLEYEQYF. The DNA for the CDR3 is TGCGCCAGCAGCCAAGATTTGGAGTACGAGCAGTACTTC.

V is TRBV27 and J is TRBJ1-1; D gene unclear. The germline V gene has CDR1 MNHEY and CDR2 SMNVEV (reference sequence). The germline V and J ends were trimmed by 8 bases and 11 bases, with 18 bases remaining between them. The CDR3 runs 12 residues. CDR3 sequence (DNA): TGTGCCAGCCTGAGCGCTGGGCGGAGGGCTTTCTTT. Protein sequence: CASLSAGRRAFF.

The chain uses TRBV30 and TRBJ1-1, with D hard to call. Germline V gives CDR1 GTSNPN, CDR2 SVGIG (reference sequence). Trimming removed 0 bases from V and 0 bases from J, with 17 bases in between. This CDR3 region has 17 residues. The CDR3 DNA reads as TGTGCCTGGAGTGTACACAGACAAATTAGCCTGAACACTGAAGCTTTCTTT. It translates to CAWSVHRQISLNTEAFF. Looking up the rest from reference TRBV30 and TRBJ1-1 gives the full variable domain: SQTIHQWPATLVQPVGSPLSLECTVEGTSNPNLYWYRQAAGRGLQLLFYSVGIGQISSEVPQNLSASRPQDRQFILSSKKLLLSDSGFYLCAWSVHRQISLNTEAFFGQGTRLTVV.

This clone was seen a single time. V is TRBV20-1 and J is TRBJ1-6; D ambiguous. Germline CDR1 DFQATT, CDR2 SNEGSKA (reference sequence). Trimming shortened V by 3 bases and J by 14 bases, and 8 bases separated the two germline ends. The CDR3 has 10 residues. The CDR3 bases are TGCAGTGCTAGCCTTTTGTCCCTCCACTTT. Translating gives CSASLLSLHF.